Listed here are 12 T cell receptor beta chains from one sample, sequenced in a study of CD8+CD57+ T cells in acquired aplastic anemia. For sequencing, patients were chosen who had shown expansion of CD8+CD57+ cells by flow cytometry. Genomic DNA, serving as template, underwent TCR beta VDJ and CDR3 profiling. TCRdb re-analysed the reads in MiXCR, keeping a single row per CDR3 protein. The sample comprises about 120,000 distinct CDR3 sequences, 55% to 70% of which are singletons, and about 29% rests with the top ten. The sequencing sample was made of sorted CD4+, CD8+, or CD8+CD57+ T cells (not recorded which) from PBMCs. The receptors originated from a human donor with aplastic anemia.

Of note for this clonotype: The junction shows a germline mismatch at one end, possibly a read error. The chain joins TRBV7-8 to TRBJ2-7; TRBD2 is a possible D gene (5 bases). CDR1 and CDR2 from the germline V gene are SGHVS and FQNEAQ. The CDR3 is 12 amino acids. The CDR3 reads CASSLIAYEQHF. The CDR3 DNA is TGTGCCAGCAGCTTAATAGCGTACGAGCAGCACTTC.

The V call is TRBV24-1, the J call TRBJ2-7; weak D call: TRBD2 (5 bases). The V gene's germline CDR1 is KGHDR and CDR2 SFDVKD. The CDR3 spans 15 residues. The germline V and J ends were trimmed by 0 bases and 3 bases, with 11 bases remaining between them. The CDR3 spells CATSDLHGGRYEQYF. The DNA for the CDR3 is TGTGCCACCAGTGATTTGCACGGAGGCCGCTACGAGCAGTACTTC.

The rearrangement links TRBV20-1 to TRBJ1-4; weak D call: TRBD1 (5 bases). V dropped 3 bases and J dropped 0 bases, with 8 bases sitting between them. CDR3 length: 14 residues. Germline loops: CDR1 DFQATT, CDR2 SNEGSKA (reference sequence). The CDR3 loop is CSARRGATNEKLFF. CDR3 DNA sequence: TGCAGTGCTAGGCGGGGGGCAACTAATGAAAAACTGTTTTTT.

The rearrangement links TRBV11-2 to TRBJ1-2; TRBD1 aligns across 8 bases. Germline assignment: CDR1 SGHAT and CDR2 FQNNGV. This CDR3 has 16 residues. J gave up 5 bases and V 8 bases, and 16 bases lay outside the gene matches. CDR3 DNA sequence: TGTGCCAGCCTCCGGGACAGGTCCTCGCTGGGGTATGGCTACACCTTC. Encoded protein: CASLRDRSSLGYGYTF. The complete variable domain, with remaining parts taken from reference TRBV11-2 and TRBJ1-2, reads EAGVAQSPRYKIIEKRQSVAFWCNPISGHATLYWYQQILGQGPKLLIQFQNNGVVDDSQLPKDRFSAERLKGVDSTLKIQPAKLEDSAVYLCASLRDRSSLGYGYTFGSGTRLTVV.

The V and J genes are TRBV7-8 and TRBJ2-7; 8 bases map to TRBD1. Germline V gene lookup returns CDR1 SGHVS and CDR2 FQNEAQ. J was trimmed by 3 bases and V by 5 bases; bases with no gene match: 9. The CDR3 has 15 amino acids. This CDR3 reads CASSGPDRVYYEQYF. The DNA of the CDR3 is TGTGCCAGCAGCGGACCGGACAGGGTCTACTACGAGCAGTACTTC.

The CDR3 coding sequence is TGTGCCAGCAGTGAATATAGGAGCTCCTACAATGAGCAGTTCTTC. Translation: CASSEYRSSYNEQFF. The chain recombines TRBV2 with TRBJ2-1; D remains unclear. With 2 bases removed from V and 0 bases from J, the gap between germline ends came to 8 bases. The germline CDR1 and CDR2 sequences are SNHLY and FYNNEI. The CDR3 consists of 15 residues.

This chain links TRBV4-1 with TRBJ2-7, with D unresolved. This CDR3 has 13 amino acids. The V gene lost 0 bases and the J gene lost 7 bases, with 10 bases spanning the gap. Germline V CDR1 and CDR2: MGHRA, YSYEKL. For the CDR3, the DNA is TGCGCCAGCAGCCAAGACGGGCGGTGGGAGCAGTACTTC. Encoded protein: CASSQDGRWEQYF.

The gene calls are TRBV2 and TRBJ2-3; D gene ambiguous. CDR1 is SNHLY, CDR2 FYNNEI, per germline. Deletions cut 10 bases from V and 2 bases from J, with 7 bases between. The CDR3 has 11 amino acids. The CDR3 DNA reads as TGTGCCACCACTACCACAGATACGCAGTATTTT. This encodes CATTTTDTQYF.

CDR3 sequence (DNA): TGTGCCAGCAGCACCCGACAGGGGGTAGACAATGAGCAGTTCTTC. As protein: CASSTRQGVDNEQFF. The chain couples TRBV11-1 to TRBJ2-1; 9 bases agree with TRBD1. The CDR3 runs to 15 residues. Unmatched junction bases numbered 7, after V lost 5 bases and J lost 5 bases. The germline gives CDR1 SGHAT, CDR2 FQDESV (reference sequence).

The V gene is TRBV7-9, the J gene TRBJ2-5; TRBD2 might be the D (5 bases). Trimming took off 1 base at V and 10 bases at J, with 10 bases between the two ends. The germline gives CDR1 SEHNR, CDR2 FQNEAQ (reference sequence). This CDR3 spans 12 amino acids. The CDR3 DNA reads TGTGCCAGCAGCTTAGTAGGACTTGACCAGTACTTC. It translates to CASSLVGLDQYF.

The rearrangement uses TRBV15 and TRBJ2-7, with TRBD2 matching 14 bases. The V segment lost 4 bases and the J segment 3 bases; nucleotides outside the gene matches: 2. The CDR3 consists of 15 residues. Looked up from germline, CDR1 is LNHNV and CDR2 is YYDKDF (reference sequence). The CDR3 spells CATSTGTSGGYEQYF. For the CDR3, the DNA is TGTGCCACCAGCACCGGGACTAGCGGGGGCTACGAGCAGTACTTC. Full variable domain (missing parts from reference TRBV15 and TRBJ2-7): DAMVIQNPRYQVTQFGKPVTLSCSQTLNHNVMYWYQQKSSQAPKLLFHYYDKDFNNEADTPDNFQSRRPNTSFCFLDIRSPGLGDTAMYLCATSTGTSGGYEQYFGPGTRLTVT.

This clonotype was found a few times. This chain links TRBV28 with TRBJ1-3, with D perhaps TRBD1 (5 bases). V was trimmed by 3 bases and J by 14 bases, leaving 11 bases between them. Germline assignment: CDR1 MDHEN and CDR2 SYDVKM. The CDR3 is made up of 11 amino acids. This CDR3 is CASSFGAAVYF. The DNA of the CDR3 is TGTGCCAGCAGTTTTGGGGCAGCGGTATATTTT.